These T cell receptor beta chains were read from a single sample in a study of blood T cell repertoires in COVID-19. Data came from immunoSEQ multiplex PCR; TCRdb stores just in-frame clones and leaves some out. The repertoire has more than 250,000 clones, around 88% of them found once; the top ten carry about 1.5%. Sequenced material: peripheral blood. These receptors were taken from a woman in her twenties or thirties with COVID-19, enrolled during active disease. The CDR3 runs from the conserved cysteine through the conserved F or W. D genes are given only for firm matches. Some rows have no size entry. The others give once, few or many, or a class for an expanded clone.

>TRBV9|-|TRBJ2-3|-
TGTGCCAGCAGCGTAGGATCGCTAGGTACGCAGTATTTT
CASSVGSLGTQYF
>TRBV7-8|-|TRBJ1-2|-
TGTGCCAGCAGCCCCCCCCGGGGAGGCTACACCTTC
CASSPPRGGYTF
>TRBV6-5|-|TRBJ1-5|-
TGTGCCAGCAGTTACTCGCAGGGCAATCAGCCCCAGCATTTT
CASSYSQGNQPQHF
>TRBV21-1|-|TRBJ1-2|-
TGTGCCAGCAGCAAAAGTCCAGGGGGGTATGGCTACACCTTC
CASSKSPGGYGYTF
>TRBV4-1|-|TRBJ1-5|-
TGCGCCAGCAGCCAAGACTCCCGCAGGGTCGGCAATCAGCCCCAGCATTTT
CASSQDSRRVGNQPQHF
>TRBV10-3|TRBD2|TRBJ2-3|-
TGTGCCATCAGTGGCTCACTAGCGGGCCACACAGATACGCAGTATTTT
CAISGSLAGHTDTQYF
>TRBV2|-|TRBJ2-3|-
TGTGCCAGCAAGGAGGATACGCAGTATTTT
CASKEDTQYF
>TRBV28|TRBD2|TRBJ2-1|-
TGTGCCAGCCGTGGGGGGGTAAACAATGAGCAGTTCTTC
CASRGGVNNEQFF
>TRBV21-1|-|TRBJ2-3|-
TGTGCCAGCAGCCTTAGGGGTGGACTAGCGGGGAGCACAGATACGCAGTATTTT
CASSLRGGLAGSTDTQYF
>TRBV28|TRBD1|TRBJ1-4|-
TGTGCCAGCAGTTCCCCAGACAGGGGTGAAAAACTGTTTTTT
CASSSPDRGEKLFF
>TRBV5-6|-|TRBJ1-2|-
TGTGCCAGCAGCCTGACGACAGGATCCCCGAGGGGCTACACCTTC
CASSLTTGSPRGYTF
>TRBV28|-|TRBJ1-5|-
TGTGCCAGCCTCAGGGATGGCCATAGCAATCAGCCCCAGCATTTT
CASLRDGHSNQPQHF
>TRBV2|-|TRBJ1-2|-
TGTGCCAGCCGAGGGGGGGTTAGCTATGGCTACACCTTC
CASRGGVSYGYTF
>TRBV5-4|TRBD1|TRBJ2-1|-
TGTGCCAGCAGCACGGGACAGCCAAACTACTACAATGAGCAGTTCTTC
CASSTGQPNYYNEQFF
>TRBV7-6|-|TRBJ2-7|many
TGTGCCAGCAGCTTCGAGGGCGGGCGGTACGAGCAGTACTTC
CASSFEGGRYEQYF
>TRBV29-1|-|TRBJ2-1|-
TGCAGCGGGACAGACAGGCCCTCCTACAATGAGCAGTTCTTC
CSGTDRPSYNEQFF